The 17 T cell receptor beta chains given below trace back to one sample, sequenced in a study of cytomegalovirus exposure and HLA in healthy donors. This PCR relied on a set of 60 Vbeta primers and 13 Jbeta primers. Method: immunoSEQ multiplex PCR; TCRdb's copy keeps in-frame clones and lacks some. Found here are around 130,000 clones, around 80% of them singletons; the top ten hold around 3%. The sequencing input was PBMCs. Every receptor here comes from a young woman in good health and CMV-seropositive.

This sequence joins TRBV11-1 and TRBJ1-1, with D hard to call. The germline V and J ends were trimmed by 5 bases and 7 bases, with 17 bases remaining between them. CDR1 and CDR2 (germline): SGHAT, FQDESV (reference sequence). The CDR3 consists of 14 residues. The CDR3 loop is CASSVDEREDEAFF. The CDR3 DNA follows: TGTGCCAGCAGCGTGGACGAGAGGGAGGATGAAGCTTTCTTT.

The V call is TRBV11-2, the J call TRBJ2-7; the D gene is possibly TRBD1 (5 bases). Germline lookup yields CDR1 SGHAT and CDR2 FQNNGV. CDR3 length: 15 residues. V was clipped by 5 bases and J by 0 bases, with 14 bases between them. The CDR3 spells CASSRLMGPSYEQYF. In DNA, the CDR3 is TGTGCCAGCAGCCGCCTTATGGGGCCCTCCTACGAGCAGTACTTC.

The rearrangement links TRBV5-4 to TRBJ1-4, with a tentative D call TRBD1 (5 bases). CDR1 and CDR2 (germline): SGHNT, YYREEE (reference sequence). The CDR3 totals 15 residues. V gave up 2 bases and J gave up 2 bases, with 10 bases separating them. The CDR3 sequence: CASSFQGSTNEKLFF. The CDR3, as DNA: TGTGCCAGCAGCTTCCAGGGCAGCACTAATGAAAAACTGTTTTTT.

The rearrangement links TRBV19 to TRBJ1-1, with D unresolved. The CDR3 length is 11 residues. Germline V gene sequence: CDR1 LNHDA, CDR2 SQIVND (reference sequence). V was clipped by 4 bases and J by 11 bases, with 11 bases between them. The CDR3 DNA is TGTGCCAGTAGTACGCCGGGAGCCGCTTTCTTT. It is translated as CASSTPGAAFF.

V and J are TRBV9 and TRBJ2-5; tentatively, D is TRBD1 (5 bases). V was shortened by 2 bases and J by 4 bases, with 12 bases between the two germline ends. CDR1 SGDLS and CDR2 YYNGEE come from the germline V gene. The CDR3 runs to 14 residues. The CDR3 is CASSVARVGETQYF. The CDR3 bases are TGTGCCAGCAGCGTTGCCAGGGTCGGAGAGACCCAGTACTTC. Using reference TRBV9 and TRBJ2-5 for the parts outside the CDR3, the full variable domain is DSGVTQTPKHLITATGQRVTLRCSPRSGDLSVYWYQQSLDQGLQFLIQYYNGEERAKGNILERFSAQQFPDLHSELNLSSLELGDSALYFCASSVARVGETQYFGPGTRLLVL.

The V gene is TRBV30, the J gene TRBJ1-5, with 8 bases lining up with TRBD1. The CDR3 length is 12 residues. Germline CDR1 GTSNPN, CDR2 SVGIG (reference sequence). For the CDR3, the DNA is TGTGCTTCAGGGGGCACGGATCAGCCCCAGCATTTT. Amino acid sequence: CASGGTDQPQHF.

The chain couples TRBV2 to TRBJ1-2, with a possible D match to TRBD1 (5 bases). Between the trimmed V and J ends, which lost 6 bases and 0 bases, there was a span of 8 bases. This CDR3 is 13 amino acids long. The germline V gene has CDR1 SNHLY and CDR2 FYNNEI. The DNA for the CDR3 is TGTGCCAGCAGGACAGAAGCTAACTATGGCTACACCTTC. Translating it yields CASRTEANYGYTF.

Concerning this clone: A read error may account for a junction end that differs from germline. DNA of the CDR3: TGTGCTAGCAGCTTAGGGAGGGACCAAGAGACCCAGTACTTC. Amino acid sequence: CASSLGRDQETQYF. The V and J genes are TRBV7-7 and TRBJ2-5; 7 nucleotides agree with TRBD2. Per the germline V gene, CDR1 is SSHAT and CDR2 is FNYEAQ (reference sequence). This CDR3 region has 14 residues.

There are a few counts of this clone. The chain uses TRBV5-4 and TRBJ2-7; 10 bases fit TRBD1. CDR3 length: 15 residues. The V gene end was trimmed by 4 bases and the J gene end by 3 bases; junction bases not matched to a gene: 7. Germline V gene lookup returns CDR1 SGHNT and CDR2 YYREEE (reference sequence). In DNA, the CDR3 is TGTGCCAGCAGCCCGCCGGACAGGGGGGACTACGAGCAGTACTTC. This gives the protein CASSPPDRGDYEQYF.

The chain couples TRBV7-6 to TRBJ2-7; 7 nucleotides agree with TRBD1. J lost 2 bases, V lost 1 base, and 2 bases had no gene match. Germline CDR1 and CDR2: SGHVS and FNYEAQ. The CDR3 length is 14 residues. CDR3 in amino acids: CASSLGQGTYEQYF. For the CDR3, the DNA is TGTGCCAGCAGCTTAGGACAGGGAACCTACGAGCAGTACTTC.

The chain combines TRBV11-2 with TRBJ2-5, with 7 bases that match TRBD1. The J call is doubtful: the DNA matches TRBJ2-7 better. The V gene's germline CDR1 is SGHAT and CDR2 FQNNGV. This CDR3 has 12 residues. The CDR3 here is CASSYRGYEQYF. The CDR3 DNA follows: TGTGCCAGCAGCTACAGGGGCTACGAGCAGTACTTC.

CDR3 sequence reads: CASSFQDRGLPQHF. CDR3 coding DNA: TGTGCCAGCAGTTTTCAGGACAGGGGATTGCCCCAGCATTTT. The chain recombines TRBV28 with TRBJ1-5; 9 positions agree with TRBD1. There are 14 residues in the CDR3. Looked up from germline, CDR1 is MDHEN and CDR2 is SYDVKM. J was trimmed by 9 bases and V by 3 bases; bases with no gene match: 6.

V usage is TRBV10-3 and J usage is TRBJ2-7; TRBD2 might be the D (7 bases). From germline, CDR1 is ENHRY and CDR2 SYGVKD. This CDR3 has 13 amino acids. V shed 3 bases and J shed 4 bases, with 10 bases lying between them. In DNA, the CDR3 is TGTGCCATCAGTGAAGGGGGGGATTACGAGCAGTACTTC. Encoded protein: CAISEGGDYEQYF.

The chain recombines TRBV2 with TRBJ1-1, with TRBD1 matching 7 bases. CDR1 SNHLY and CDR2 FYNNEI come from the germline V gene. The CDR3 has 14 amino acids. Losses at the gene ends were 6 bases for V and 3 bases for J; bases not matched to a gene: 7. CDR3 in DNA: TGTGCCAGCAGCCACAGGGGCCCAGACACTGAAGCTTTCTTT. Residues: CASSHRGPDTEAFF.

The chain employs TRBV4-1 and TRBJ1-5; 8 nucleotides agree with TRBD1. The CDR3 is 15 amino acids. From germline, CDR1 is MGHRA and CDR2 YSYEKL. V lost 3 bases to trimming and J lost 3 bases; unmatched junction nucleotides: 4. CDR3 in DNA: TGCGCCAGCAGCCAGGGACAGGAGTTCAATCAGCCCCAGCATTTT. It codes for CASSQGQEFNQPQHF.

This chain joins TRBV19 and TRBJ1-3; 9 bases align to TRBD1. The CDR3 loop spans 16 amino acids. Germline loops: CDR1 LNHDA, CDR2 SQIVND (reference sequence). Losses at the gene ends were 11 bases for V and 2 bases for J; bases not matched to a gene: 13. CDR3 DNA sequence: TGTGCCTCCGGGACAGGGACCATAAGAACTGGAAACACCATATATTTT. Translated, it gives CASGTGTIRTGNTIYF.

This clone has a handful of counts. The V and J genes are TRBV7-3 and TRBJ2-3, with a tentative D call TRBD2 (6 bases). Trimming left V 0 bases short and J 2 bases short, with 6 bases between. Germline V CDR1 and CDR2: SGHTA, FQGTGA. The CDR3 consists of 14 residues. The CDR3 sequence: CASSLTGLTDTQYF. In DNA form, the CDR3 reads TGTGCCAGCAGCTTAACGGGACTCACAGATACGCAGTATTTT.